Listed below are T cell receptor beta chains from one sample, sequenced in a study of T-cell memory formation after mild COVID-19. One entry per CDR3 protein results from TCRdb running MiXCR on the 5' RACE reads. The sample carries approximately 200,000 distinct CDR3 sequences, 16% recorded once. The sequenced sample consisted of PBMCs or a T cell subset sorted from them (not recorded which). The source is an adult woman who had mild COVID-19 (a few samples of this study predate the infection). Cell type and time point are not known. CDR3s include the opening cysteine and the closing phenylalanine or tryptophan. The D gene is left open where the match is weak. Clone size is given for some rows only: seen once, a few or many times, or a class if the clone is expanded.

CDR3	DNA	V	D	J	length	size
CASSYSEGGAYEQYF	TGTGCCAGCAGTTACTCGGAGGGTGGGGCCTACGAGCAGTACTTC	TRBV6-5	.	TRBJ2-7	15	.
CATSDRASNEQFF	TGTGCCACCAGTGACAGGGCTTCCAATGAGCAGTTCTTC	TRBV24-1	.	TRBJ2-1	13	few
CASSKATYNEQFF	TGTGCCAGCAGTAAAGCCACCTACAATGAGCAGTTCTTC	TRBV2	.	TRBJ2-1	13	.
CASSGPGTGYNEQFF	TGTGCCAGCAGTGGACCCGGGACAGGTTACAATGAGCAGTTCTTC	TRBV12-3/TRBV12-4	TRBD1	TRBJ2-1	15	few
CASSPPDNEQFF	TGCGCCAGCAGCCCCCCCGACAATGAGCAGTTCTTC	TRBV5-1	.	TRBJ2-1	12	many
CASSQSALADTQYF	TGCGCCAGCAGTCAATCGGCCCTGGCAGATACGCAGTATTTT	TRBV23-1	.	TRBJ2-3	14	.
CASSYLGETKYF	TGTGCCAGCAGTTACCTCGGGGAGACCAAGTACTTC	TRBV6-5	.	TRBJ2-5	12	.
CANSYSSRGRNEQFF	TGTGCCAACAGTTACTCGAGCCGGGGGAGAAATGAGCAGTTCTTC	TRBV6-5	.	TRBJ2-1	15	few
CASSQNGAQQFF	TGCGCCAGCAGCCAGAACGGCGCGCAGCAGTTCTTC	TRBV4-1	.	TRBJ2-1	12	.
CASSLSAGEAYNEQFF	TGTGCCAGCAGCCTCTCAGCGGGAGAGGCCTACAATGAGCAGTTCTTC	TRBV7-2	TRBD2	TRBJ2-1	16	.
CASRGQGLSNQPQHF	TGTGCCAGCAGAGGACAGGGTTTGAGCAATCAGCCCCAGCATTTT	TRBV2	TRBD1	TRBJ1-5	15	.
CASSYSQPDTEAFF	TGTGCCAGCAGTTACAGTCAGCCCGACACTGAAGCTTTCTTT	TRBV6-2/TRBV6-3	.	TRBJ1-1	14	.
CASSEGRQPYNEQFF	TGTGCCAGCAGTGAGGGCAGACAGCCTTACAATGAGCAGTTCTTC	TRBV2	.	TRBJ2-1	15	.
CASSQTAGSVNTEAFF	TGTGCCAGCAGCCAGACTGCAGGGAGCGTGAACACTGAAGCTTTCTTT	TRBV4-2	.	TRBJ1-1	16	.
CSARDPGQGAQPQHF	TGCAGTGCTAGAGACCCGGGACAGGGCGCCCAGCCCCAGCATTTT	TRBV20-1	TRBD1	TRBJ1-5	15	.
CASSQDNGASVAYEQYF	TGCGCCAGCAGCCAAGATAACGGGGCGTCGGTGGCCTACGAGCAGTACTTC	TRBV4-3	.	TRBJ2-7	17	few
CATSRGGGRAFQETQYF	TGTGCCACCAGCAGAGGTGGCGGGAGGGCCTTCCAAGAGACCCAGTACTTC	TRBV15	TRBD2	TRBJ2-5	17	few
CASNLAGASTDTQYF	TGCGCCAGCAACTTAGCGGGAGCTAGCACAGATACGCAGTATTTT	TRBV5-1	TRBD2	TRBJ2-3	15	few
CASKVARGNTEAFF	TGTGCCAGCAAGGTGGCCAGGGGGAACACTGAAGCTTTCTTT	TRBV6-5	.	TRBJ1-1	14	.
CASHRTGEMYNSPLHF	TGTGCCAGTCACCGAACCGGGGAGATGTATAATTCACCCCTCCACTTT	TRBV19	.	TRBJ1-6	16	.
CSARGDPYRYNEQFF	TGCAGTGCAAGAGGAGACCCTTACCGCTACAATGAGCAGTTCTTC	TRBV20-1	.	TRBJ2-1	15	.
CSARDSAGLGNEQFF	TGCAGTGCTAGAGACTCCGCGGGACTAGGAAATGAGCAGTTCTTC	TRBV20-1	TRBD2	TRBJ2-1	15	many
CASSVAGRDNEQFF	TGCGCCAGCAGTGTGGCGGGACGGGACAATGAGCAGTTCTTC	TRBV5-1	.	TRBJ2-1	14	.
CASSVQGVGNTEAFF	TGTGCCAGCAGCGTTCAGGGGGTGGGGAACACTGAAGCTTTCTTT	TRBV9	TRBD1	TRBJ1-1	15	.
CASSPGGERGTYEQYF	TGTGCCAGCAGCCCGGGAGGGGAGCGGGGTACGTACGAGCAGTACTTC	TRBV4-2	TRBD2	TRBJ2-7	16	few
CATGRDRNQPQHF	TGTGCCACCGGGCGGGATCGCAATCAGCCCCAGCATTTT	TRBV7-6	.	TRBJ1-5	13	few
CASSPSGTGSGNTIYF	TGTGCCAGCTCACCATCGGGGACCGGATCTGGAAACACCATATATTTT	TRBV18	.	TRBJ1-3	16	.
CASRDRSYEQYF	TGTGCCAGCCGGGACAGGAGCTACGAGCAGTACTTC	TRBV11-2	TRBD1	TRBJ2-7	12	few
CASSIQGNPGANVLTF	TGCGCCAGCAGCATCCAGGGTAATCCTGGGGCCAACGTCCTGACTTTC	TRBV5-1	.	TRBJ2-6	16	.
CASSTGTGFTDTQYF	TGTGCCAGCAGTACCGGGACAGGGTTCACAGATACGCAGTATTTT	TRBV6-2/TRBV6-3	TRBD1	TRBJ2-3	15	.
CASRRSTGGGGTEAFF	TGTGCCAGCAGACGTAGTACAGGGGGAGGGGGTACTGAAGCTTTCTTT	TRBV7-2	TRBD1	TRBJ1-1	16	.
CAWSAGLAGGNTQYF	TGTGCCTGGAGTGCCGGACTAGCGGGAGGGAATACGCAGTATTTT	TRBV30	TRBD2	TRBJ2-3	15	.
CASSSGLGRADTQYF	TGTGCCAGCAGCTCGGGACTAGGGAGGGCAGATACGCAGTATTTT	TRBV7-2	TRBD2	TRBJ2-3	15	few
CASSMRDRSYEQYF	TGTGCCAGTAGTATGAGAGACAGGTCTTACGAGCAGTACTTC	TRBV19	.	TRBJ2-7	14	.
CSASKPGRATNEKLFF	TGCAGTGCTAGTAAGCCGGGCAGAGCCACTAATGAAAAACTGTTTTTT	TRBV20-1	.	TRBJ1-4	16	few
CASRPLQGSYEQYF	TGTGCCAGCAGACCGTTACAGGGGAGCTACGAGCAGTACTTC	TRBV12-3/TRBV12-4	TRBD1	TRBJ2-7	14	.
CAISERQVNTGELFF	TGTGCCATCAGTGAAAGGCAGGTTAACACCGGGGAGCTGTTTTTT	TRBV10-3	.	TRBJ2-2	15	few
CATSGTAGQETQYF	TGTGCCACCAGTGGTACAGCGGGCCAAGAGACCCAGTACTTC	TRBV24-1	.	TRBJ2-5	14	.
CASSTQTGGITDTQYF	TGTGCCAGCAGCACCCAAACAGGGGGTATAACAGATACGCAGTATTTT	TRBV9	TRBD1	TRBJ2-3	16	few
CASSLIGEREAFF	TGCGCCAGCAGCTTAATCGGAGAGAGGGAAGCTTTCTTT	TRBV5-1	.	TRBJ1-1	13	.
CASSLVPSGNTIYF	TGTGCCAGCAGCTTAGTCCCCTCTGGAAACACCATATATTTT	TRBV7-8	.	TRBJ1-3	14	.
CASSPLGADTQYF	TGTGCCAGCAGCCCGCTTGGTGCAGATACGCAGTATTTT	TRBV6-5	.	TRBJ2-3	13	many
CASSSPRMASGTYEQYF	TGTGCCAGCAGCTCCCCACGTATGGCTAGCGGAACCTACGAGCAGTACTTC	TRBV7-3	TRBD2	TRBJ2-7	17	many
CASSLAPGTGGIGYTF	TGTGCCAGCAGTTTAGCGCCAGGAACAGGGGGTATTGGCTACACCTTC	TRBV12-3/TRBV12-4	TRBD1	TRBJ1-2	16	.
CSVVRLGLARYNEQFF	TGCAGCGTTGTACGCCTAGGGCTAGCAAGATACAATGAGCAGTTCTTC	TRBV29-1	.	TRBJ2-1	16	few
CASSERGTPTYEQYF	TGTGCCAGCAGTGAGAGAGGGACTCCAACCTACGAGCAGTACTTC	TRBV2	.	TRBJ2-7	15	few
CASSLGQDTGELFF	TGCGCCAGCAGCTTGGGACAGGACACCGGGGAGCTGTTTTTT	TRBV5-1	.	TRBJ2-2	14	.
CASSSRTGLTYEQYF	TGTGCCAGCAGCTCGAGGACAGGCTTGACCTACGAGCAGTACTTC	TRBV7-2	TRBD1	TRBJ2-7	15	few
CASSPGTSMNTEAFF	TGTGCCAGCAGCCCTGGGACGTCCATGAACACTGAAGCTTTCTTT	TRBV7-9	.	TRBJ1-1	15	.
CASRPGSSTDTQYF	TGCGCCAGCAGGCCAGGGAGTAGCACAGATACGCAGTATTTT	TRBV5-1	.	TRBJ2-3	14	few
CASSPSWSSRGFEQYF	TGTGCCAGCTCACCCAGTTGGTCGAGCAGGGGGTTCGAGCAGTACTTC	TRBV18	TRBD1	TRBJ2-7	16	few
CASSLSGGSKETQYF	TGCGCCAGCAGCTTGAGTGGGGGCTCAAAAGAGACCCAGTACTTC	TRBV5-1	.	TRBJ2-5	15	few
CASSLQGQGAETQYF	TGTGCCAGCAGTTTACAGGGACAGGGGGCTGAGACCCAGTACTTC	TRBV12-3/TRBV12-4	TRBD1	TRBJ2-5	15	few
CASSRGLAGESDTQYF	TGCGCCAGCAGCCGGGGACTAGCGGGAGAGTCAGATACGCAGTATTTT	TRBV5-1	TRBD2	TRBJ2-3	16	.
CAISAGTTDTQYF	TGTGCCATCAGTGCCGGAACCACAGATACGCAGTATTTT	TRBV10-3	.	TRBJ2-3	13	.
CASSLLASSYNEQFF	TGCGCCAGCAGCTTGTTGGCTAGCTCCTACAATGAGCAGTTCTTC	TRBV5-1	.	TRBJ2-1	15	few
CSARVSGLLTGELFF	TGCAGTGCTAGAGTTTCGGGACTCCTCACCGGGGAGCTGTTTTTT	TRBV20-1	.	TRBJ2-2	15	.
CSAARTGIYGYTF	TGCAGTGCTGCTAGGACGGGTATCTATGGCTACACCTTC	TRBV20-1	.	TRBJ1-2	13	.
CSVRGGDTQYF	TGCAGCGTTCGGGGGGGAGATACGCAGTATTTT	TRBV29-1	TRBD2	TRBJ2-3	11	many